The source of this T cell receptor beta chain is a study of long-term antiretroviral therapy in people with HIV. As for the study in general: By about a decade, the earliest samples predate the 2015 immediate-ART recommendation.

Version v3.0 of the immunoSEQ assay ran at survey level. The data were produced by immunoSEQ multiplex PCR, yet TCRdb's version contains in-frame clones alone and is incomplete. Of fewer than 20,000 clones in the sample, around 74% are singletons; the top ten hold approximately 16%. For each donor, at least one pre-ART and at least two post-ART PBMC samples were available. Each specimen consisted of about 0.95-10 million cryopreserved PBMC prior to extraction of DNA. Trimming cost V 1 base and J 6 bases, with 18 bases left between them. Germline CDR1 and CDR2: LGHNA and YNFKEQ. There are 17 residues in the CDR3.

The source is a woman in her forties or fifties with HIV. This chain connects TRBV4-2 to TRBJ1-4, with D possibly TRBD1 on 5 matching bases. The sequencing used unsorted PBMCs, collected just under 2.6 years before starting antiretroviral therapy. CDR3 sequence reads: CASSQVTARTLDEKLFF. CDR3 DNA sequence: TGTGCCAGCAGCCAAGTGACAGCTCGGACCCTTGATGAAAAACTGTTTTTT.